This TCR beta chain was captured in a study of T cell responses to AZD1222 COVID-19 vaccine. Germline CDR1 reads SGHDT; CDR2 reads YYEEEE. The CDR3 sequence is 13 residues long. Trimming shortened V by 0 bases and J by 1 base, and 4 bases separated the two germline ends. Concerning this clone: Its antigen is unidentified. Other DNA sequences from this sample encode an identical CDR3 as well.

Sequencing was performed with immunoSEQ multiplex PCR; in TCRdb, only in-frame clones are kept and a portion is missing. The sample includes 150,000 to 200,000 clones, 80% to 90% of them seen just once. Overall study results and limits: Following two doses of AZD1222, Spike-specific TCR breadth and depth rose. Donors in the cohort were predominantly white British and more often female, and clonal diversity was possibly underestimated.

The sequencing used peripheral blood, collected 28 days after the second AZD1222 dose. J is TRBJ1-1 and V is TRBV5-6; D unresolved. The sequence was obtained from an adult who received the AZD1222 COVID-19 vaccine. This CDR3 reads CASSLVANTEAFF. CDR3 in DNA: TGTGCCAGCAGCTTGGTGGCGAACACTGAAGCTTTCTTT. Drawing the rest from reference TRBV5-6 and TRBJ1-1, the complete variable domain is DAGVTQSPTHLIKTRGQQVTLRCSPKSGHDTVSWYQQALGQGPQFIFQYYEEEERQRGNFPDRFSGHQFPNYSSELNVNALLLGDSALYLCASSLVANTEAFFGQGTRLTVV.